Below are 5 T cell receptor beta chains sequenced from a single sample in a study of CD8+ T cells in alopecia areata. The authors extracted RNA and reverse transcribed it into cDNA as the sequencing template. TCRdb's copy holds only in-frame clones and misses some; the assay was immunoSEQ multiplex PCR. The table has about 140,000 clones, about three fifths seen once; the top ten hold 30% to 45%. What was sequenced was CD8+ T cells sorted from blood. Receptors were obtained from a human donor in good health.

The chain carries TRBV6-5 and TRBJ2-3; D call uncertain. The CDR3 spans 15 residues. Trimming removed 2 bases from V and 4 bases from J, with 13 bases in between. Germline CDR1 and CDR2: MNHEY and SVGAGI. CDR3 residues: CASSYVGIRADTQYF. The CDR3, as DNA: TGTGCCAGCAGTTACGTGGGGATCCGGGCAGATACGCAGTATTTT.

The chain employs TRBV29-1 and TRBJ2-3, with TRBD1 matching 9 bases. CDR3 length equals 15 residues. The V and J ends lost 7 bases and 0 bases, in that order; junction bases with no gene match: 8. Germline-derived CDR1 and CDR2 are SQVTM and ANQGSEA. The CDR3 loop is CSAAGQGTSTDTQYF. The CDR3 nucleotides read TGCAGCGCTGCGGGACAGGGAACTAGCACAGATACGCAGTATTTT.

V and J are TRBV27 and TRBJ2-4; maybe TRBD2 (5 bases). V was shortened by 2 bases and J by 3 bases, with 5 bases between the two germline ends. The CDR3 is 13 residues long. Germline V gene lookup returns CDR1 MNHEY and CDR2 SMNVEV (reference sequence). CDR3 bases: TGTGCCAGCAGTTTAGGGAGCAAAAACATTCAGTACTTC. It yields the protein CASSLGSKNIQYF.

The rearrangement uses TRBV13 and TRBJ2-1; D gene uncertain. Germline-derived CDR1 and CDR2 are PRHDT and FYEKMQ (reference sequence). Deletions cut 5 bases from V and 0 bases from J, with 11 bases between. The CDR3 totals 15 residues. The CDR3 bases are TGTGCCAGCAGCCCCCATCCGAGCTCCTACAATGAGCAGTTCTTC. Its translation: CASSPHPSSYNEQFF.

The chain carries TRBV5-1 and TRBJ2-7; 10 bases map to TRBD2. The V gene end was trimmed by 2 bases and the J gene end by 0 bases; junction bases not matched to a gene: 5. The germline CDR1 and CDR2 sequences are SGHRS and YFSETQ. This CDR3 region has 16 residues. The CDR3 coding sequence is TGCGCCAGCAGCTTAGGGAAGCGGGAGGGCTCCTACGAGCAGTACTTC. This translates into CASSLGKREGSYEQYF.